The 15 T cell receptor beta chains below all came from one sample that was sequenced in a study of response to subunit inactivated influenza vaccine. TCRdb recomputed calls from the RT-PCR reads with MiXCR, one row per CDR3 protein. The sample has hundreds of thousands of distinct CDR3 sequences, about 8% seen once; the top ten hold roughly 13%. The starting material was PBMCs from blood, obtained 23 to 25 months after vaccination. The receptors derive from a man in his fifties or sixties who received an inactivated influenza vaccine.

This clonotype was observed at least ten times. This chain links TRBV24-1 with TRBJ2-1; no reliable D call. CDR1 and CDR2 from the germline V gene are KGHDR and SFDVKD. V shed 4 bases and J shed 6 bases, with 9 bases lying between them. The CDR3 loop spans 13 amino acids. The CDR3 coding sequence is TGTGCCACCAGTGACCCCGGGCGCAATGAGCAGTTCTTC. Protein sequence: CATSDPGRNEQFF.

This clonotype appeared a few times. The chain uses TRBV6-2 or TRBV6-3 and TRBJ1-3, with D uncertain. The germline V gene encodes CDR1 MNHEY and CDR2 SVGEGT. The CDR3 has 14 amino acids. Trimming took off 6 bases at V and 3 bases at J, with 12 bases between the two ends. The CDR3 DNA sequence: TGTGCCAGCAGCGGACGGGTTGGTGGAAACACCATATATTTT. Encoded protein: CASSGRVGGNTIYF.

This clonotype was found a few times. The genes are TRBV5-1 and TRBJ1-4, with 12 bases that match TRBD1. The CDR3 is 21 residues long. The germline CDR1 and CDR2 sequences are SGHRS and YFSETQ. V gave up 4 bases and J gave up 2 bases; unmatched junction bases: 18. The CDR3 protein is CASSRMQSGTGGVMTNEKLFF. In DNA form, the CDR3 reads TGCGCCAGCAGCCGAATGCAATCCGGGACAGGGGGCGTCATGACTAATGAAAAACTGTTTTTT.

The genes are TRBV3-1 and TRBJ2-7; TRBD1 matches 7 bases. V lost 5 bases to trimming and J lost 2 bases; unmatched junction nucleotides: 6. The V gene's germline CDR1 is LGHDT and CDR2 YNNKEL (reference sequence). The CDR3 length is 14 residues. CDR3 nucleotides: TGTGCCAGCAGCACACACAGGGGTGCCTACGAGCAGTACTTC. This translates into CASSTHRGAYEQYF.

The sample holds many counts of this clonotype. V gene TRBV7-9 combines with J gene TRBJ2-2, with D perhaps matching TRBD1 (6 bases). Germline CDR1 and CDR2: SEHNR and FQNEAQ (reference sequence). Trimming removed 1 base at V and 5 bases at J, with 8 bases between. This CDR3 spans 14 amino acids. The CDR3 sequence is CASSLGQGTGELFF. The CDR3 nucleotides are TGTGCCAGCAGCTTAGGCCAGGGGACCGGGGAGCTGTTTTTT. Full variable domain (missing parts from reference TRBV7-9 and TRBJ2-2): DTGVSQNPRHKITKRGQNVTFRCDPISEHNRLYWYRQTLGQGPEFLTYFQNEAQLEKSRLLSDRFSAERPKGSFSTLEIQRTEQGDSAMYLCASSLGQGTGELFFGEGSRLTVL.

This clonotype has at least ten counts. This chain connects TRBV6-2 or TRBV6-3 to TRBJ2-7; 9 bases are shared with TRBD1. V dropped 4 bases and J dropped 7; count of bases not matched to a gene: 14. The CDR3 contains 16 residues. CDR1 is MNHEY and CDR2 is SVGEGT in the germline V gene. CDR3 residues: CASSLAGTGSPLEQYF. In DNA, the CDR3 is TGTGCCAGCAGTTTAGCCGGGACAGGGTCCCCTCTGGAGCAGTACTTC.

In its sample, this clonotype was seen a few times. The V and J genes are TRBV7-9 and TRBJ1-1; D perhaps matches TRBD1 (5 bases). Germline lookup yields CDR1 SEHNR and CDR2 FQNEAQ (reference sequence). Trimming took off 5 bases at V and 0 bases at J, with 13 bases between the two ends. There are 15 residues in the CDR3. The CDR3 region has the DNA TGTGCCAGCAGCACTCACAGGTCGATGAACACTGAAGCTTTCTTT. It codes for CASSTHRSMNTEAFF. The full variable domain, in which reference TRBV7-9 and TRBJ1-1 provide the parts outside the CDR3, is DTGVSQNPRHKITKRGQNVTFRCDPISEHNRLYWYRQTLGQGPEFLTYFQNEAQLEKSRLLSDRFSAERPKGSFSTLEIQRTEQGDSAMYLCASSTHRSMNTEAFFGQGTRLTVV.

J is TRBJ2-1 and V is TRBV29-1; no firm D call. The CDR3 runs 17 residues. Germline-derived CDR1 and CDR2 are SQVTM and ANQGSEA. V gave up 1 base and J gave up 0 bases, with 16 bases separating them. CDR3: CSVEVGLTHSSYNEQFF. CDR3 DNA sequence: TGCAGCGTTGAAGTTGGGCTTACCCATTCCTCCTACAATGAGCAGTTCTTC.

This rearrangement joins TRBV19 to TRBJ2-1, with a possible D match to TRBD1 (5 bases). Trimming took off 3 bases at V and 3 bases at J, with 12 bases between the two ends. This CDR3 has 15 residues. The germline V gene encodes CDR1 LNHDA and CDR2 SQIVND (reference sequence). DNA for the CDR3: TGTGCCAGTAGTATCACCAAGGACATCTACAATGAGCAGTTCTTC. The encoded protein is CASSITKDIYNEQFF.

This clonotype was recorded many times. V usage is TRBV6-2 or TRBV6-3 and J usage is TRBJ1-1, with D possibly TRBD1 on 6 matching bases. Germline values: CDR1 MNHEY, CDR2 SVGEGT. V was pared by 6 bases and J by 0 bases, with 14 bases between. The CDR3 length is 15 residues. This CDR3 reads CASRGHGPVNTEAFF. The CDR3 nucleotides are TGTGCCAGCAGGGGACATGGGCCCGTGAACACTGAAGCTTTCTTT.

The chain couples TRBV28 to TRBJ2-1; 16 positions agree with TRBD2. This CDR3 has 22 residues. Trimming cost V 3 bases and J 4 bases; bases outside gene matches: 18. Germline V gives CDR1 MDHEN, CDR2 SYDVKM. This CDR3 reads CASSLGSSPLGTSGGEYNEQFF. The CDR3 region has the DNA TGTGCCAGCAGTTTGGGCAGCTCGCCTTTAGGGACTAGCGGGGGGGAATACAATGAGCAGTTCTTC. Full variable domain (remainder filled in from reference TRBV28 and TRBJ2-1): DVKVTQSSRYLVKRTGEKVFLECVQDMDHENMFWYRQDPGLGLRLIYFSYDVKMKEKGDIPEGYSVSREKKERFSLILESASTNQTSMYLCASSLGSSPLGTSGGEYNEQFFGPGTRLTVL.

This clonotype was observed at least ten times. The V call is TRBV10-3, the J call TRBJ2-7; 14 nucleotides line up with TRBD2. Looked up from germline, CDR1 is ENHRY and CDR2 is SYGVKD. Germline trimming cut 4 bases from V and 7 bases from J; bases unmatched to any gene: 9. The CDR3 runs to 16 residues. The CDR3 region is CAISAPGLAGVEEQYF. DNA for the CDR3: TGTGCCATCAGTGCCCCGGGACTAGCGGGAGTGGAGGAGCAGTACTTC.

This clonotype was seen more than once but under ten times. The V gene is TRBV2, the J gene TRBJ1-2; 9 bases align to TRBD1. V lost 4 bases, J lost 4 bases, and 4 bases stayed unmatched. The germline V gene encodes CDR1 SNHLY and CDR2 FYNNEI. The length of the CDR3 is 14 residues. The CDR3 protein is CASSATGGGYGYTF. CDR3 nucleotides: TGTGCCAGCAGTGCTACAGGGGGCGGCTATGGCTACACCTTC.

V and J are TRBV6-2 or TRBV6-3 and TRBJ1-2, with 8 bases identical to TRBD1. The V and J ends lost 5 bases and 6 bases, in that order; junction bases with no gene match: 14. Germline loops: CDR1 MNHEY, CDR2 SVGEGT. This CDR3 is built from 16 residues. CDR3 in amino acids: CASSQGQGVIENGYTF. CDR3 sequence (DNA): TGTGCCAGCAGTCAAGGACAGGGAGTGATTGAAAATGGCTACACCTTC.

This clonotype was seen a few times. J is TRBJ2-3 and V is TRBV15; 9 nucleotides agree with TRBD2. The CDR3 sequence is 16 residues long. With 3 bases clipped from V and 0 bases from J, the junction kept 4 bases outside the gene matches. Germline V gene lookup returns CDR1 LNHNV and CDR2 YYDKDF (reference sequence). The CDR3 DNA reads as TGTGCCACCAGCAGGAGACTAGCGGCTAGCACAGATACGCAGTATTTT. As protein: CATSRRLAASTDTQYF.